This TCR beta chain was identified in a study of cytomegalovirus exposure and HLA in healthy donors. With 60 Vbeta and 13 Jbeta primers, the PCR was carried out. The protocol was immunoSEQ multiplex PCR, while the TCRdb copy is restricted to in-frame clones and leaves out a portion. Here the sample spans fewer than 70,000 clones, roughly 71% being singletons. From germline, CDR1 is GTSNPN and CDR2 SVGIG (reference sequence). The CDR3 spans 16 residues. V dropped 0 bases and J dropped 2; count of bases not matched to a gene: 5. The sequence came from a woman aged 60-70 years in good health and CMV-seropositive. The V call is TRBV30, the J call TRBJ1-4; 8 bases match TRBD1. Specimen: PBMCs. The CDR3 nucleotides read TGTGCCTGGAGTGTACTGTACAGGGGGACTAATGAAAAACTGTTTTTT. As protein: CAWSVLYRGTNEKLFF.